This paragraph reports one T cell receptor (beta chain). Its recognized antigen is unknown. Base qualities are missing; no much larger clone stands one base away. This sample's time point label indicates: baseline before first vaccination. Samples from vaccinated people were obtained from the UK trials COV001 and COV002, which included a single-blind randomized controlled phase 2/3 trial of AZD1222 (ChAdOx1 nCoV-19) in healthy adults. For TCRbeta chain sequencing, PBMC samples from trial participants were taken at day 0 and at day 28 after the second dose. The CDR3 regions of human TCRbeta chains were analyzed by immunosequencing. The paper's data handling went like this. TCRs in the repertoires were compared against a reference library of SARS-CoV-2-specific TCRs that had been generated with the MIRA antigen-specificity platform. Breadth meant the fraction of unique TCRs that were SARS-CoV-2-associated, whereas depth meant the fraction of total T cells that were SARS-CoV-2-associated. Using the MIRA data, every spike-specific TCR was mapped to the spike region that the TCR reacted to and assigned to either a CD4 or a CD8 class. Log10-transformed breadth and depth values were compared by one-way ANOVA with Sidak's multiple comparisons tests. The table was pulled from immuneACCESS by TCRdb, which kept in-frame rearrangements only. Such tables lose some clones; where checked, under half of the loss comes from unresolved V genes, and the rest has no known cause. V and J calls and clone size are those listed in that table; D and trimming were worked out from the DNA. This sample gives 100,000 to 120,000 clones in total; approximately 90% of them show up just once. The ten largest clones add up to approximately 10% of the sample.

From a lookup of the germline V gene, CDR1 and CDR2 are SGHTA and FQGNSA. Counted from cysteine to phenylalanine, this CDR3 has 14 amino acids. Solely the CDR3 DNA is kept, with 42 bases framed from the first base. Trimming costs V 0 bases and J 4 bases, and their ends lie 9 bases apart. This entry comes from a study of T cell responses to AZD1222 COVID-19 vaccine (dated by TCRdb to the early 2020s). Broadly, across the study: AZD1222 recipients with second doses at about 4 weeks or about 12 weeks were pooled, because spike-specific TCR depth and breadth did not differ between schedules. A total of approximately 250 trial participants underwent TCR sequencing, of whom nearly 210 had received two doses of AZD1222 and roughly 26 had received two doses of the MenACWY control vaccine. Trial participants were enrolled by age into 18-55, 56-69 and 70-plus year subgroups, with roughly 160, 29 and 62 TCR-sequenced participants respectively. General conclusions and limits of the study: Only five or six AZD1222 recipients were SARS-CoV-2 seropositive at baseline, limiting conclusions about previously exposed vaccinees. Because no day 14 peak-response samples were available, the repertoires could be characterized only after the peak T cell response. The 56-69-year group was small, and its depth increase did not reach significance, likely because of low power. Most participants were white British and females outnumbered males, and the authors suggested that clonal diversity may have been underestimated. Spike-specific TCR breadth and depth rose significantly after two AZD1222 doses compared with day 0 and with MenACWY recipients. Epitopes outside the regions mutated in the B.1.351 and B.1.1.7 variants were reportedly recognized by nearly half of the unique spike-specific TCRs. CD4 TCRs associated with the vaccine covered the entire spike protein, and the dominant responses were in regions 160-218 and 743-854.

The V and J segments used are TRBV7-2 and TRBJ1-1, with the D gene call left open. The sequence derives from an adult in good health. The material was peripheral blood, obtained on day 0 of AZD1222 vaccination. The sequenced DNA: TGTGCCAGCAGCTTAGCTCTTGAGGCCACTGAAGCTTTCTTT. Its protein product is CASSLALEATEAFF.